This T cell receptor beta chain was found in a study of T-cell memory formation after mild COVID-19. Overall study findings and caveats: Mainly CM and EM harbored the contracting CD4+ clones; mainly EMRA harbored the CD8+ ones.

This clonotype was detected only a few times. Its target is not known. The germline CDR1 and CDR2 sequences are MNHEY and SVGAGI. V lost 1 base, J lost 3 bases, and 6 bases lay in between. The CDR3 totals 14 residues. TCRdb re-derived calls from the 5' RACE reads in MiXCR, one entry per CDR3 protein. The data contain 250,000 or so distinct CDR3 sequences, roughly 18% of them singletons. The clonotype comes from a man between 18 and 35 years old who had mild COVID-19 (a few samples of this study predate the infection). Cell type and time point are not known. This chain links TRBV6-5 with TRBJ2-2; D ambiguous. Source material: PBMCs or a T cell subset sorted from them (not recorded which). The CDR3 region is CASSYWAYTGELFF. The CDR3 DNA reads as TGTGCCAGCAGTTACTGGGCGTACACCGGGGAGCTGTTTTTT.